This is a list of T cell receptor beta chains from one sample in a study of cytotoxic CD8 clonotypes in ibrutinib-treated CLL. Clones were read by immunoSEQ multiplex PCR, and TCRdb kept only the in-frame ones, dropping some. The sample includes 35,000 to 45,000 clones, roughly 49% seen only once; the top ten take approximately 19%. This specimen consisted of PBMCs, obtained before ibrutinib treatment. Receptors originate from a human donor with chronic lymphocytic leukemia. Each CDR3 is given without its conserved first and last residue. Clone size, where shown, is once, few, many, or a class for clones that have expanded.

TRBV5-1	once	ASSLGGGTDTYGYT
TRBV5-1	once	ASSRSGQGINSPLH
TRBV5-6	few	ASSYTGGGNQPQH
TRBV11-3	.	ASRQGVVGTET
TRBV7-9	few	ASSERIGTFTLETQY
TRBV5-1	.	ASSPRVDGAQDTQY
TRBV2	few	ASKEIAQGELF
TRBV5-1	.	ASSLGGSPEQY
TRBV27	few	ASTPGTGSTDTQY
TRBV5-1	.	ASRGPGKAYEQY
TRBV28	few	ASSASSYEQY
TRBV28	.	ASSGQNYGYT
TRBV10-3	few	AISVKAVNEQF
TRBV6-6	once	ASKVGQGWGNTEAF
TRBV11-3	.	ASSSWVGGLSSYNEQF
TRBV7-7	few	ASSLGPYLTASSYEQY
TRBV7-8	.	ASSPQRMNTEAF
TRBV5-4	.	ASSSSGTAPYEQY